One sample yielded the 21 T cell receptor beta chains listed below, sequenced in a study of cytomegalovirus exposure and HLA in healthy donors. The PCR made use of 60 Vbeta and 13 Jbeta primers. TCRdb's copy holds only in-frame clones and misses some; the assay was immunoSEQ multiplex PCR. The sample has under 200,000 clones, approximately 82% seen once. Sequencing was carried out using PBMCs. The receptors stem from a man aged 45-65 years in good health and CMV-seropositive.

V and J are TRBV30 and TRBJ1-2; TRBD1 matches at 8 bases. V lost 3 bases to trimming and J lost 4 bases; unmatched junction nucleotides: 4. Germline V gene data show CDR1 as GTSNPN and CDR2 as SVGIG (reference sequence). The CDR3 sequence is 13 residues long. The CDR3, as DNA: TGTGCCTGGAGAATAACAGGGGGCTATGGCTACACCTTC. This codes for CAWRITGGYGYTF.

The chain carries TRBV6-1 and TRBJ2-1; TRBD2 is a possible D gene (5 bases). CDR3 size: 14 residues. Germline V gene data show CDR1 as MNHNS and CDR2 as SASEGT. V gave up 1 base and J gave up 14 bases, with 18 bases separating them. The CDR3 spells CASSEVSRLGVEFF. CDR3 in DNA: TGTGCCAGCAGTGAAGTCTCGAGACTCGGGGTAGAGTTCTTC.

This chain links TRBV11-3 with TRBJ2-7; a possible D gene is TRBD1 (5 bases). Looked up from germline, CDR1 is SGHNT and CDR2 is YENEEA. This CDR3 is 14 amino acids long. V was cut by 5 bases and J by 6 bases, with 17 bases left in between. CDR3 sequence reads: CASSKDPGSLEQYV. DNA for the CDR3: TGTGCCAGCAGCAAAGACCCAGGGTCACTCGAGCAGTACGTC.

The V and J genes are TRBV6-5 and TRBJ1-3, with 10 positions matching TRBD1. CDR3 length: 15 amino acids. V gave up 7 bases and J gave up 2 bases; unmatched junction bases: 5. CDR1 is MNHEY and CDR2 is SVGAGI in the germline V gene. The CDR3 DNA is TGTGCCAGCACTCGAGACAGGGGGCCTGGAAACACCATATATTTT. Translation: CASTRDRGPGNTIYF.

J is TRBJ2-3 and V is TRBV11-3; 7 bases align to TRBD2. The ends lost 7 bases at V and 2 bases at J; junction bases unmatched: 6. This CDR3 is 14 amino acids long. Germline lookup yields CDR1 SGHNT and CDR2 YENEEA. CDR3 protein: CASIPSGVTDTQYF. CDR3 sequence (DNA): TGTGCCAGCATCCCTAGCGGAGTCACAGATACGCAGTATTTT.

The chain carries TRBV14 and TRBJ1-1; TRBD1 agrees at 8 bases. CDR3 length: 14 residues. Trimming cost V 1 base and J 8 bases; bases outside gene matches: 6. Germline V gene data show CDR1 as SGHDN and CDR2 as FVKESK. The CDR3 is CASSQVGTGYEAFF. The CDR3 DNA reads as TGTGCCAGCAGCCAAGTAGGGACAGGCTACGAAGCTTTCTTT.

The rearrangement joins TRBV18 to TRBJ2-5; D possibly corresponds to TRBD2 (6 bases). V dropped 4 bases and J dropped 5 bases, with 14 bases sitting between them. CDR3 length: 14 amino acids. Germline values: CDR1 KGHSH, CDR2 LQKENI. CDR3 region: CASSRGAEWETQYF. The CDR3 DNA reads TGTGCCAGCTCACGCGGGGCTGAATGGGAGACCCAGTACTTC.

This clone appeared once. CDR3 protein: CASSSPGLESNEQFF. The CDR3 DNA sequence: TGTGCCAGCAGCTCACCGGGACTAGAGAGCAATGAGCAGTTCTTC. The chain recombines TRBV7-3 with TRBJ2-1; TRBD2 aligns across 8 bases. Trimming removed 4 bases from V and 6 bases from J; junction bases left unmatched: 8. Germline assignment: CDR1 SGHTA and CDR2 FQGTGA. CDR3 length: 15 amino acids.

V gene TRBV19 combines with J gene TRBJ2-1, with 9 bases fitting TRBD2. After removal of 1 base from V and 4 bases from J, the junction contained 5 bases not matched to a gene. Per the germline V gene, CDR1 is LNHDA and CDR2 is SQIVND (reference sequence). The CDR3 spans 16 residues. The CDR3, as DNA: TGTGCCAGTAGTATAGGTAGCGGGAGCCTTTACAATGAGCAGTTCTTC. Its protein is CASSIGSGSLYNEQFF.

This clone was detected only a few times. This chain connects TRBV18 to TRBJ1-6; TRBD1 aligns across 8 bases. Germline values: CDR1 KGHSH, CDR2 LQKENI. The CDR3 loop spans 15 amino acids. Trimming removed 5 bases from V and 5 bases from J; junction bases left unmatched: 5. The chain's CDR3 is CASSFGTGDNSPLHF. CDR3 nucleotides: TGTGCCAGCTCATTTGGGACAGGCGATAATTCACCCCTCCACTTT.

The chain is built from TRBV7-9 and TRBJ1-2; tentatively, D is TRBD1 (5 bases). The CDR3 runs 15 residues. CDR1 and CDR2 from the germline V gene are SEHNR and FQNEAQ (reference sequence). The V gene lost 4 bases and the J gene lost 8 bases, with 20 bases spanning the gap. The CDR3 sequence: CASSYDSSPGTGYTF. CDR3 DNA sequence: TGTGCCAGCAGCTACGACAGCTCTCCTGGAACGGGCTACACCTTC.

This clone was detected a few times. The chain recombines TRBV4-1 with TRBJ2-1; D perhaps matches TRBD1 (6 bases). V gave up 1 base and J gave up 5 bases, with 9 bases separating them. The CDR3 length is 14 residues. CDR1 is MGHRA, CDR2 YSYEKL, per germline. DNA of the CDR3: TGCGCCAGCAGCCAAGTTAAGGGGGACAATGAGCAGTTCTTC. It encodes CASSQVKGDNEQFF.

This chain connects TRBV19 to TRBJ2-1; 9 nucleotides agree with TRBD1. J gave up 7 bases and V 3 bases, and 13 bases lay outside the gene matches. The CDR3 is made up of 17 amino acids. Germline values: CDR1 LNHDA, CDR2 SQIVND (reference sequence). Written as DNA, the CDR3 is TGTGCCAGTAGTATCCTCCTCGGGACAGGGAGGCGAAATGAGCAGTTCTTC. Translated, it gives CASSILLGTGRRNEQFF.

The chain combines TRBV4-1 with TRBJ2-1, with 12 bases matching TRBD2. Trimming took 0 bases from V and 10 from J; bases not matched to a gene: 7. The CDR3 has 16 amino acids. Germline CDR1 reads MGHRA; CDR2 reads YSYEKL. The CDR3 protein is CASSQDPSGGAWEQFF. The CDR3 region has the DNA TGCGCCAGCAGCCAAGATCCTAGCGGGGGGGCTTGGGAGCAGTTCTTC.

V and J are TRBV27 and TRBJ2-1; a weak D match, TRBD1 (7 bases). Per the germline V gene, CDR1 is MNHEY and CDR2 is SMNVEV (reference sequence). The CDR3 has 17 residues. V shed 2 bases and J shed 0 bases, with 14 bases lying between them. CDR3 loop: CASSLRVQGGSYNEQFF. The CDR3 DNA sequence: TGTGCCAGCAGTTTAAGGGTCCAGGGGGGCTCCTACAATGAGCAGTTCTTC.

The chain carries TRBV29-1 and TRBJ1-5, with D possibly matching TRBD1 (5 bases). Trimming removed 5 bases at V and 4 bases at J, with 12 bases between. Germline CDR1 is SQVTM and CDR2 is ANQGSEA. The CDR3 totals 13 residues. The CDR3 region is CSVPGLPNQPQHF. CDR3 sequence (DNA): TGCAGCGTTCCGGGACTGCCAAATCAGCCCCAGCATTTT. Based on the CDR3 plus reference TRBV29-1 and TRBJ1-5, the full variable domain is SAVISQKPSRDICQRGTSLTIQCQVDSQVTMMFWYRQQPGQSLTLIATANQGSEATYESGFVIDKFPISRPNLTFSTLTVSNMSPEDSSIYLCSVPGLPNQPQHFGDGTRLSIL.

The V call is TRBV25-1, the J call TRBJ2-5; D is perhaps TRBD1 (5 bases). In germline, CDR1 is MGHDK, CDR2 SYGVNS. The V gene lost 3 bases and the J gene lost 4 bases, with 15 bases spanning the gap. The CDR3 has 15 residues. CDR3 protein: CASSDSGFGLETQYF. CDR3 nucleotide sequence: TGTGCCAGCAGTGATTCAGGGTTCGGTCTAGAGACCCAGTACTTC.

The chain joins TRBV5-4 to TRBJ1-2; a weak D match, TRBD1 (5 bases). Germline V gene lookup returns CDR1 SGHNT and CDR2 YYREEE (reference sequence). The V end lost 0 bases, the J end lost 5 bases, and 8 bases lay between the germline ends. The CDR3 loop spans 13 amino acids. The CDR3 here is CASSLVDTYGYTF. CDR3 DNA sequence: TGTGCCAGCAGCTTGGTGGACACATATGGCTACACCTTC.

Of note for this clone: The same CDR3 also results from other DNA sequences found in this sample. This chain uses TRBV9 with TRBJ1-1; TRBD1 matches at 8 bases. The CDR3 is 15 residues long. The V and J ends lost 3 bases and 0 bases, in that order; junction bases with no gene match: 4. Germline CDR1 is SGDLS and CDR2 is YYNGEE. The CDR3 DNA sequence: TGTGCCAGCAGCGGATCAGGGGGCATGAACACTGAAGCTTTCTTT. It translates to CASSGSGGMNTEAFF. The full variable domain, completed using reference TRBV9 and TRBJ1-1, is DSGVTQTPKHLITATGQRVTLRCSPRSGDLSVYWYQQSLDQGLQFLIQYYNGEERAKGNILERFSAQQFPDLHSELNLSSLELGDSALYFCASSGSGGMNTEAFFGQGTRLTVV.

The chain recombines TRBV29-1 with TRBJ1-1; 7 bases line up with TRBD1. V shed 5 bases and J 5 bases; nucleotides not matched to a gene: 11. CDR1 is SQVTM and CDR2 is ANQGSEA in the germline V gene. The CDR3 runs 14 residues. The CDR3 DNA is TGCAGCGTTTGGGGCAGGGGGTCGAGGACTGAAGCTTTCTTT. This codes for CSVWGRGSRTEAFF.

In its sample, this clone was seen a few times. V and J are TRBV7-3 and TRBJ2-1; 11 bases fit TRBD2. The V gene end was trimmed by 5 bases and the J gene end by 7 bases; junction bases not matched to a gene: 7. The CDR3 is 15 residues long. Germline CDR1 is SGHTA and CDR2 is FQGTGA. The CDR3 nucleotides are TGTGCCAGCAGCGATAGCGGGGGGGCCGCAAATGAGCAGTTCTTC. Translating gives CASSDSGGAANEQFF.